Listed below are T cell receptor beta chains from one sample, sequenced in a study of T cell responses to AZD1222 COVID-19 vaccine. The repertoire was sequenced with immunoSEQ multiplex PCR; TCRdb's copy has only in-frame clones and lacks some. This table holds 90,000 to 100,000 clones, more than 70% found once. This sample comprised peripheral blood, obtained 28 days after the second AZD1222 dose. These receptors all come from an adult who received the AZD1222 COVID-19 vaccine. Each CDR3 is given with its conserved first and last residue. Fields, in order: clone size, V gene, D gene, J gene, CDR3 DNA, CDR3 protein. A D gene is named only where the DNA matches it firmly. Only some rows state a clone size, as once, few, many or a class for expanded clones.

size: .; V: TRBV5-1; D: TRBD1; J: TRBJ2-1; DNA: TGCGCCAGCAGTTATGAGGGACAGGGGTACAATGAGCAGTTCTTC; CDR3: CASSYEGQGYNEQFF
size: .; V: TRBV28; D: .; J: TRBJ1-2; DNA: TGTGCCAGCAGACTTCCGGGACAAAATTCTCGGTATGGCTACACCTTC; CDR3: CASRLPGQNSRYGYTF
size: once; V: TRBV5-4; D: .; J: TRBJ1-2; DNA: TGTGCCAGCAGCGGGGGGCTGGGGACTAACTATGGCTACACCTTC; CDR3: CASSGGLGTNYGYTF
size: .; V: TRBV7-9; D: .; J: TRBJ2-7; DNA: TGTGCCAGCAGCTTAGTGGACAGAGCCTACGAGCAGTACTTC; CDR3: CASSLVDRAYEQYF
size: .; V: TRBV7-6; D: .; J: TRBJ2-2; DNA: TGTGCCAGCAGCATAGACGCCTACACCGGGGAGCTGTTTTTT; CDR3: CASSIDAYTGELFF
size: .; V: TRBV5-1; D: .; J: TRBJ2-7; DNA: TGCGCCAGCAGCTTTACGTCCACAAGCTCCTACGAGCAGTACTTC; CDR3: CASSFTSTSSYEQYF
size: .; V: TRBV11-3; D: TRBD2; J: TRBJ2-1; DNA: TGTGCCAGCAGCTCTCGGACTAGCGCCCTCTACAATGAGCAGTTCTTC; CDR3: CASSSRTSALYNEQFF
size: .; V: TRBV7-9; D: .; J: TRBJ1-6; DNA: TGTGCCAGCAGCCCCCCGGGCGGGAGGGACTCACCCCTCCACTTT; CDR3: CASSPPGGRDSPLHF
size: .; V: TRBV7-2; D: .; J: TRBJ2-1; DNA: TGTGCCAGCAGCTTAGACTGGCCGGGGGTGCAGTTCTTC; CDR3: CASSLDWPGVQFF
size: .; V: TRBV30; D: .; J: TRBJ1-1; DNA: TGTGCCTGGAGTGCTGGATATAACACTGAAGCTTTCTTT; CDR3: CAWSAGYNTEAFF
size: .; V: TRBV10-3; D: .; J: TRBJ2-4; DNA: TGTGCCATCAGAGGGACGTCCAAAAACATTCAGTACTTC; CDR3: CAIRGTSKNIQYF
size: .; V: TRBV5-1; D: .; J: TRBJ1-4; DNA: TGCGCCAGCAGCTTGGCCCTGGAGGGAGAAAAACTGTTTTTT; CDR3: CASSLALEGEKLFF
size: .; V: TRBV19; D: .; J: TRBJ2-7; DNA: TGTGCCAGTAGTATCGGTCTGACCAGCTCCTACGAGCAGTACTTC; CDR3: CASSIGLTSSYEQYF
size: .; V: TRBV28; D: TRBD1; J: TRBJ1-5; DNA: TGTGCCAGCAATAGGGGGCCCCATCAGCCCCAGCATTTT; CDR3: CASNRGPHQPQHF
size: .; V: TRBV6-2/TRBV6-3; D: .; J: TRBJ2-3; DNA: TGTGCCAGCAGTCATGAAGTAAGCACAGATACGCAGTATTTT; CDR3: CASSHEVSTDTQYF
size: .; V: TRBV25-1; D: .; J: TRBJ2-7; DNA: TGTGCCAGCAGGCAAAACCTAGGGGGCTCCTACGAGCAGTACTTC; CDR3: CASRQNLGGSYEQYF
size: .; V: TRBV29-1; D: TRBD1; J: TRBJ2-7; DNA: TGCAGCGTTGACGGGACAGGTTCCTACGAGCAGTACTTC; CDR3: CSVDGTGSYEQYF
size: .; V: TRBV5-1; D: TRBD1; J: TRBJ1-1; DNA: TGCGCCAGCAGGAGACAGGGGTCAATGACTTTGAACACTGAAGCTTTCTTT; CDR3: CASRRQGSMTLNTEAFF
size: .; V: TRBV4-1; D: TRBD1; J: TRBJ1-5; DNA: TGCGCCAGCAGCCAGCTATCTGGGACAGGGTATCAGCCCCAGCATTTT; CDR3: CASSQLSGTGYQPQHF
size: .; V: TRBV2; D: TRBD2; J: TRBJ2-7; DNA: TGTGCCAGCACCCAAGCGGGAAACCCTTACGAGCAGTACTTC; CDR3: CASTQAGNPYEQYF
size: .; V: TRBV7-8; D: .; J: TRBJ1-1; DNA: TGTGCCAGCGGAGTATTGAACACTGAAGCTTTCTTT; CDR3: CASGVLNTEAFF
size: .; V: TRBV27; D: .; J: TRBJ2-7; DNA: TGTGCCAGCAGTTTGGGCGTGAGGAGCTCCTACGAGCAGTACTTC; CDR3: CASSLGVRSSYEQYF
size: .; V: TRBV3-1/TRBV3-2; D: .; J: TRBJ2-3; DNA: TGTGCCAGCAGGGATGGCGGTACAGATACGCAGTATTTT; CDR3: CASRDGGTDTQYF
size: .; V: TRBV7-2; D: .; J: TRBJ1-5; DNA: TGTGCCAGCAGCTTAGAGGGTTCTAATCAGCCCCAGCATTTT; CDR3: CASSLEGSNQPQHF
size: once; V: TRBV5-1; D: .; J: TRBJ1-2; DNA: TGCGCCAGCAGCTTGGGTTTGGGGGCCTATGGCTACACCTTC; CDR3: CASSLGLGAYGYTF
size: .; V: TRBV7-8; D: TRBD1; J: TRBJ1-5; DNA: TGTGCCAGCAGCTTAAATCGGGGCAACAGGGGGCAGTTCTATCAGCCCCAGCATTTT; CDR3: CASSLNRGNRGQFYQPQHF
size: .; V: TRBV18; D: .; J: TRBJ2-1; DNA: TGTGCCAGCTCACCCCGCGTTTCCGGGGACAATGAGCAGTTCTTC; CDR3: CASSPRVSGDNEQFF
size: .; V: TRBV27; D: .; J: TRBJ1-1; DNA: TGTGCCAGCAGTTTATTCCGAATTCCGGGACCACCTGGGGGCACTGAAGCTTTCTTT; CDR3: CASSLFRIPGPPGGTEAFF
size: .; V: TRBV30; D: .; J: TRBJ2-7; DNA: TGTGCCTGGAGTGGGAGCTACGAGCAGTACTTC; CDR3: CAWSGSYEQYF
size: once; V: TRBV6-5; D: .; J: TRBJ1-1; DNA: TGTGCCAGCAGTTATCCGGTAGACACTGAAGCTTTCTTT; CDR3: CASSYPVDTEAFF
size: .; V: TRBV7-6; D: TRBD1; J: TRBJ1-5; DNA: TGTGCCACAGGGGGACCCTACAATCAGCCCCAGCATTTT; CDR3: CATGGPYNQPQHF
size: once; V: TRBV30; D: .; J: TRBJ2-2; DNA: TGTGCCTGGAGTGTACCTTGGCAGGGAGAGACCGGGGAGCTGTTTTTT; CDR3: CAWSVPWQGETGELFF
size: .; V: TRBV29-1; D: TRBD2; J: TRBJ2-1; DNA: TGCAGCGTTGAATTGAGCGGGAGGCTTTCAAATGAGCAGTTCTTC; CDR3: CSVELSGRLSNEQFF
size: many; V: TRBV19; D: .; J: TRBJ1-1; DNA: TGTGCCAGTAGTATCCCGGTCGGGGGAAACCCTGAAGCTTTCTTT; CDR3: CASSIPVGGNPEAFF
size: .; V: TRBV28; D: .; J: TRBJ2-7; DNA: TGTGCCAGCAGTTTAACCGGGACGGGGATCTACGAGCAGTACTTC; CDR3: CASSLTGTGIYEQYF
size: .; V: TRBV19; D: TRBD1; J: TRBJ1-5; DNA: TGTGCCAGTAGTGTAGGGACAGCGACTATAGGCAATCAGCCCCAGCATTTT; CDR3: CASSVGTATIGNQPQHF
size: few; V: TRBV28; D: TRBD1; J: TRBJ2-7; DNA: TGTGCCAGCAGTATGCCGGGACAGCGAACCTACGAGCAGTACTTC; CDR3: CASSMPGQRTYEQYF
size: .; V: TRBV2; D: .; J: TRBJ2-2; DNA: TGTGCCAGCAGGGAGGACAGCGCGAACACCGGGGAGCTGTTTTTT; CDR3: CASREDSANTGELFF
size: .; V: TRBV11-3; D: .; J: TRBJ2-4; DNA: TGTGCCAGCAGCTACTATAAGAACATTCAGTACTTC; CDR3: CASSYYKNIQYF